This TCR beta chain was identified during a study of blood T cell repertoires in COVID-19. Sequenced by immunoSEQ multiplex PCR; TCRdb stores in-frame clones only, minus some. The repertoire holds around 200,000 clones, with about 86% as singletons. This clone was found a few times. This CDR3 has 14 residues. Germline lookup yields CDR1 SGDLS and CDR2 YYNGEE. V was cut by 4 bases and J by 1 base, with 12 bases left in between. The chain has TRBV9 and TRBJ2-7, with a possible D match to TRBD1 (5 bases). The sample taken for sequencing was peripheral blood. This receptor was taken from a man aged 40-49 years with active or convalescent COVID-19. The CDR3 nucleotides read TGTGCCAGCAGCCCCCAGGGCGGATCCTACGAGCAGTACTTC. Encoded protein: CASSPQGGSYEQYF.